The 8 T cell receptor beta chains below were found in one sample sequenced in a study of T cells expressing NK-cell markers. Following a re-call of the 5' RACE reads, TCRdb has one entry per CDR3 protein and lacks DNA. The sample totals approximately 440,000 distinct CDR3 sequences. What was sequenced was blood T cells: a sorted CD56 or NKG2C T cell subset, CD4+ or CD8+ T cells, or bulk PBMC T cells (not recorded which). The receptors derive from a woman in her forties or fifties in good health.

The rearrangement joins TRBV20-1 to TRBJ2-3; as DNA is missing, the TRBD2 call by TCRdb cannot be tested. The germline V gene has CDR1 DFQATT and CDR2 SNEGSKA (reference sequence). The CDR3 spans 14 residues. The CDR3 sequence is CSAPNWDGQQTQYF.

The V call is TRBV30, the J call TRBJ2-5; the TRBD2 assignment by TCRdb is unverifiable without DNA. The CDR3 covers 14 residues. Germline V gene lookup returns CDR1 GTSNPN and CDR2 SVGIG (reference sequence). The CDR3 loop reads CAWSRLDGWETQYF.

CDR3 amino acids: CAISESGQGYGYTF. The chain uses TRBV10-3 and TRBJ1-2; TCRdb's D call of TRBD1 is untestable without DNA. Germline V gene data show CDR1 as ENHRY and CDR2 as SYGVKD. This CDR3 region has 14 residues.

The V gene is TRBV20-1, the J gene TRBJ2-1; without DNA, the TCRdb call of TRBD1 cannot be checked. The CDR3 loop spans 15 amino acids. Germline CDR1 and CDR2: DFQATT and SNEGSKA (reference sequence). CDR3 sequence reads: CSARDSLGAYNEQFF.

V gene TRBV10-3 combines with J gene TRBJ2-4; no DNA is available, so the TRBD1 call from TCRdb remains unchecked. The CDR3 length is 16 residues. The germline V gene encodes CDR1 ENHRY and CDR2 SYGVKD. CDR3 residues: CAISDPPQGSKNIQYF.

The genes are TRBV30 and TRBJ1-5. Germline V gives CDR1 GTSNPN, CDR2 SVGIG (reference sequence). The length of the CDR3 is 13 residues. Here the CDR3 reads CAWSVGGNQPQHF.

This chain links TRBV5-1 with TRBJ2-2; TCRdb's D call of TRBD1 is untestable without DNA. Germline V gene sequence: CDR1 SGHRS, CDR2 YFSETQ. The CDR3 runs 17 residues. The CDR3 here is CASSLAAGQTNTGELFF.

This chain links TRBV12-3 or TRBV12-4 with TRBJ1-5; TCRdb's D call, TRBD1, is unchecked because there is no DNA. The CDR3 spans 17 residues. This CDR3 reads CASSLSKDRRRNQPQHF.